This T cell receptor (beta chain) was recovered during a study of beta chain features in type 1 diabetes. Study-wide results and limits: When VDJ junctions were examined, type 1 diabetes patients showed fewer insertions and more deletions. For Type 1 diabetes patients, all four CD4+ subsets carried TCRB CDR3s that were moderately but significantly shorter.

The sample holds a few counts of this clone. Its specificity is unknown. Expressed TCRB transcripts got sequenced, as all isolated RNA was reverse transcribed. Sequenced by immunoSEQ multiplex PCR; TCRdb stores in-frame clones only, minus some. The sample shows approximately 150,000 clones, about 13% of them seen only once. The clonotype was recovered from a man aged 18 to 30 with type 1 diabetes. The sequenced sample was central memory CD4+ T cells from blood.

The CDR3 loop is CASRPTDGGSGEQYF. CDR3 bases: TGTGCCAGCAGACCCACCGACGGGGGTTCTGGCGAGCAGTACTTC. The rearrangement joins TRBV28 to TRBJ2-7; D is perhaps TRBD2 (6 bases). There are 15 residues in the CDR3. V shed 6 bases and J shed 6 bases, with 21 bases lying between them. Germline V lookup: CDR1 MDHEN, CDR2 SYDVKM.